The present T cell receptor beta chain was sequenced within a study of cytomegalovirus exposure and HLA in healthy donors. This CDR3 is built from 17 residues. Looked up from germline, CDR1 is SGHDT and CDR2 is YYEEEE. V was pared by 0 bases and J by 3 bases, with 16 bases between. The PCR made use of 60 Vbeta and 13 Jbeta primers. Here immunoSEQ multiplex PCR was the method, and the copy in TCRdb shows in-frame clones only, minus some. Counted here are approximately 270,000 clones, 80% occurring once; the ten biggest clones make up more than 0.3%. Study conclusions and caveats: Among CMV-associated TCR beta chains, most appeared HLA-restricted in a later analysis. Common viral pathogens were later found to be apparently linked to several of the most significant clusters. It was likely that a cluster of highly shared sequence variants was a sequencing artifact.

This clone showed up just a few times. Its target is unknown. Despite likely unrecorded immune exposures, the donors were nominally healthy at the time of sampling. The chain combines TRBV5-6 with TRBJ1-5, with a tentative D call TRBD1 (6 bases). The receptor was derived from a girl aged 2 to 10 in good health and CMV-seronegative. Sequenced input: PBMCs. Here the CDR3 DNA reads TGTGCCAGCAGCTTGGCGCAGGGGAGAAGGGACAATCAGCCCCAGCATTTT. It translates to CASSLAQGRRDNQPQHF.